This note documents a single T cell receptor beta chain sequence. Germline CDR1 reads LNHNV; CDR2 reads YYDKDF (reference sequence). V was pared by 0 bases and J by 4 bases, with 15 bases between. This CDR3 comprises 16 residues. Amplified TCR beta CDR3 regions derived from RNA transcripts. First-round RT-PCR with HTBI primers amplified the TCR CDR3 region. TCRdb independently ran MiXCR on the multiplex PCR reads; one entry per CDR3 protein. This table holds 450,000 to 600,000 distinct CDR3 sequences, about 20% found once. This sample is drawn from a study of T cells in Graves' hyperthyroidism and ophthalmopathy. Uncontrolled infection, other autoimmune disease, pregnancy or lactation disqualified patients from enrolment. Each diagnosis drew on symptoms, thyroxine, TRAb, thyroid ultrasound and orbital computed tomography findings.

The chain links TRBV15 to TRBJ1-2; TRBD1 is a possible D gene (5 bases). The material sequenced was blood. The receptor's source is a man between 40 and 49 years old with Graves' ophthalmopathy. The CDR3: CATSRDSGTWSYGYTF. CDR3 coding DNA: TGTGCCACCAGCAGAGATAGCGGGACCTGGAGCTATGGCTACACCTTC. Based on the CDR3 plus reference TRBV15 and TRBJ1-2, the full variable domain is DAMVIQNPRYQVTQFGKPVTLSCSQTLNHNVMYWYQQKSSQAPKLLFHYYDKDFNNEADTPDNFQSRRPNTSFCFLDIRSPGLGDTAMYLCATSRDSGTWSYGYTFGSGTRLTVV.